These 9 T cell receptor beta chains share one sample of origin, sequenced in a study of T cell changes during pregnancy in multiple sclerosis. The repertoire was sequenced with immunoSEQ multiplex PCR; TCRdb's copy has only in-frame clones and lacks some. The sample records around 55,000 clones, around 94% being singletons. Sequencing was performed on CD8+ T cells from peripheral blood mononuclear cells, taken in the third trimester of pregnancy. The receptors here all came from a female donor with multiple sclerosis, enrolled in a pregnancy study.

The V and J genes are TRBV9 and TRBJ2-5; D not certain. CDR1 and CDR2 (germline): SGDLS, YYNGEE. The V end lost 0 bases, the J end lost 0 bases, and 9 bases lay between the germline ends. The CDR3 spans 15 residues. The CDR3 DNA is TGTGCCAGCAGCGTAGAATACCAGTACCAAGAGACCCAGTACTTC. Amino acids: CASSVEYQYQETQYF.

The CDR3 sequence is CASRGTGGHQPQHF. DNA of the CDR3: TGTGCCAGCAGAGGGACAGGGGGCCATCAGCCCCAGCATTTT. V gene TRBV2 combines with J gene TRBJ1-5; 12 positions match TRBD1. Per germline, CDR1 SNHLY and CDR2 FYNNEI. The CDR3 loop spans 14 amino acids. Trimming removed 6 bases from V and 5 bases from J; junction bases left unmatched: 2. Full variable domain (remainder filled in from reference TRBV2 and TRBJ1-5): EPEVTQTPSHQVTQMGQEVILRCVPISNHLYFYWYRQILGQKVEFLVSFYNNEISEKSEIFDDQFSVERPDGSNFTLKIRSTKLEDSAMYFCASRGTGGHQPQHFGDGTRLSIL.

The rearrangement links TRBV11-2 to TRBJ2-4; D is undetermined. CDR3 length: 15 amino acids. V was clipped by 2 bases and J by 5 bases, with 13 bases between them. CDR1 and CDR2 (germline): SGHAT, FQNNGV. Written as DNA, the CDR3 is TGTGCCAGCAGCTTAAGCCCCTCCTCCCAAAACATTCAGTACTTC. Amino acid sequence: CASSLSPSSQNIQYF.

The genes are TRBV15 and TRBJ2-7; maybe TRBD1 (5 bases). The CDR3 has 14 amino acids. The ends were cut back, 2 bases at V and 4 bases at J, with 12 bases in the middle. Germline values: CDR1 LNHNV, CDR2 YYDKDF (reference sequence). The CDR3 DNA is TGTGCCACCAGCAGAACAAACTCAGGGTACGAGCAGTACTTC. This translates into CATSRTNSGYEQYF.

The V gene is TRBV2, the J gene TRBJ1-3; D not resolved. The CDR3 is 16 residues long. Per germline, CDR1 SNHLY and CDR2 FYNNEI. Trimming removed 3 bases from V and 0 bases from J, with 12 bases in between. Here the CDR3 DNA reads TGTGCCAGCAGTGACCCCGACGGGAGCTCTGGAAACACCATATATTTT. It specifies CASSDPDGSSGNTIYF.

This chain connects TRBV21-1 to TRBJ2-1; the DNA was not used to check the table's D call, TRBD1. TRBV21-1 is flagged as a pseudogene. The CDR3 consists of 12 residues. DNA for the CDR3: TGTGCCAGGGGACAGGGGTGGAATGAGCAGTTCTTC. Residues: CARGQGWNEQFF.

This chain uses TRBV10-3 with TRBJ2-7; the D gene is possibly TRBD2 (6 bases). Germline CDR1 is ENHRY and CDR2 is SYGVKD. Trimming stripped 2 bases from V and 3 bases from J, with 14 bases between. This CDR3 has 15 residues. This CDR3 reads CAISEPDGGHYEQYF. DNA of the CDR3: TGTGCCATCAGTGAGCCGGACGGAGGGCACTACGAGCAGTACTTC.

V usage is TRBV7-9 and J usage is TRBJ1-4; 10 nucleotides align to TRBD1. Germline V CDR1 and CDR2: SEHNR, FQNEAQ (reference sequence). This CDR3 comprises 17 residues. With V trimmed by 1 base and J by 7 bases, 9 bases remained unmatched. The CDR3 DNA sequence: TGTGCCAGCAGCTTAGAATACAGACAGGGGGCCTCTGAAAAACTGTTTTTT. This gives the protein CASSLEYRQGASEKLFF.

The chain employs TRBV19 and TRBJ1-1, with TRBD1 matching 8 bases. CDR3 length equals 14 residues. The germline CDR1 and CDR2 sequences are LNHDA and SQIVND (reference sequence). The J segment lost 4 bases and the V segment lost 5 bases, leaving 6 bases of the junction unmatched. The CDR3 coding sequence is TGTGCCAGTAGTGCCTATGACAGGGGCACTGAAGCTTTCTTT. Residues: CASSAYDRGTEAFF.